This T cell receptor (beta chain) is from a study of technical replicates of blood from several donors. Repertoires were generated with immunoSEQ multiplex PCR, while TCRdb's copy carries only in-frame clones and drops some. The data show around 84,000 clones, less than 98% seen once. Germline CDR1 reads SGHRS; CDR2 reads YFSETQ. This CDR3 is 16 amino acids long. V was cut by 3 bases and J by 3 bases, with 17 bases left in between. This rearrangement joins TRBV5-1 to TRBJ2-3, with D possibly TRBD2 on 5 matching bases. This sequence originates from a human donor in good health. The material sequenced was T cells isolated from PBMCs. CDR3 protein: CASSSRPGLRTDTQYF. Here the CDR3 DNA reads TGCGCCAGCAGCTCACGACCTGGACTTCGAACAGATACGCAGTATTTT. Filled out from reference TRBV5-1 and TRBJ2-3, the complete variable domain reads KAGVTQTPRYLIKTRGQQVTLSCSPISGHRSVSWYQQTPGQGLQFLFEYFSETQRNKGNFPGRFSGRQFSNSRSEMNVSTLELGDSALYLCASSSRPGLRTDTQYFGPGTRLTVL.